This TCR beta chain was sequenced for a study of cytomegalovirus exposure and HLA in healthy donors. Study-wide background: Earlier, approximately 190 million T cells were analyzed, and some 120 million unique TCR beta sequences were found among them.

Study results and limitations: Later analysis placed DRB1 highest and HLA-C lowest in TCR association rates, which differed by HLA locus. Reports indicated that the classifier achieved high specificity and sensitivity in diagnosing cytomegalovirus status.

The PCR ran on 60 Vbeta and 13 Jbeta primers. Sequencing was performed with immunoSEQ multiplex PCR; in TCRdb, only in-frame clones are kept and a portion is missing. The table gives 150,000 or so clones; the top ten clones make up roughly 1.9% of it. As concerns this clone: As yet, its antigen is unknown.

The V gene lost 6 bases and the J gene lost 4 bases, with 15 bases spanning the gap. The CDR3 has 14 residues. From germline, CDR1 is SNHLY and CDR2 FYNNEI. This clonotype was sampled from a man younger than 40 in good health and CMV-seronegative. The gene calls are TRBV2 and TRBJ1-1; unclear D gene. The material sequenced was PBMCs. The CDR3 sequence is CASSEPSRGTEAFF. The CDR3 nucleotides are TGTGCCAGCAGCGAACCCAGCCGAGGCACTGAAGCTTTCTTT.